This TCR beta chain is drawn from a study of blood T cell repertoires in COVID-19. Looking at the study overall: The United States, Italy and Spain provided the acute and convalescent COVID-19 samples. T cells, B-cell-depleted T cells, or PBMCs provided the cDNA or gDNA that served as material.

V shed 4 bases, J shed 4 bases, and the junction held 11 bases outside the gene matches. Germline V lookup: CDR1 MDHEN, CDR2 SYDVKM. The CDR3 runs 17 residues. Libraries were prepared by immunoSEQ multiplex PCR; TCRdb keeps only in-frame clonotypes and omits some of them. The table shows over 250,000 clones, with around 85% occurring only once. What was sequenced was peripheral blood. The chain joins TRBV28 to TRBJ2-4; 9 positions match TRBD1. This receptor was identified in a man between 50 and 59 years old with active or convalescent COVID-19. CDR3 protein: CASSSLKGGQGKNIQYF. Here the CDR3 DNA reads TGTGCCAGCAGTTCTCTTAAAGGGGGACAGGGAAAAAACATTCAGTACTTC.